These 8 T cell receptor beta chains were all obtained from the same sample, sequenced in a study of T cells after yellow fever vaccination. TCRdb fed the 5' RACE reads into MiXCR, producing one record per CDR3 protein. The data hold roughly 99,000 distinct CDR3 sequences, with 4.5% to 6% observed a single time. The material was CD8+ T cells sorted from PBMCs, obtained 10 days after the yellow fever booster vaccination. These TCRs come from a man aged 18-30 years who received the YFV17D yellow fever vaccine.

The CDR3 sequence is CASSYSGQGGNQPQHF. CDR3 in DNA: TGTGCCAGCAGTTACTCTGGACAGGGGGGCAATCAGCCCCAGCATTTT. This chain links TRBV6-5 with TRBJ1-5; 10 bases align to TRBD1. CDR3 length equals 16 residues. The V and J ends lost 0 bases and 2 bases, in that order; junction bases with no gene match: 1. CDR1 is MNHEY, CDR2 SVGAGI, per germline.

This clonotype came up a few times. J is TRBJ1-1 and V is TRBV6-5; no clear D. The CDR3 extends over 11 amino acids. From germline, CDR1 is MNHEY and CDR2 SVGAGI. Trimming stripped 7 bases from V and 7 bases from J, with 10 bases between. This CDR3 reads CASMGIGEAFF. CDR3 nucleotides: TGTGCCAGCATGGGGATCGGTGAAGCTTTCTTT.

The genes are TRBV4-1 and TRBJ1-1; tentatively, D is TRBD1 (5 bases). Trimming cost V 0 bases and J 6 bases, with 17 bases left between them. Germline V lookup: CDR1 MGHRA, CDR2 YSYEKL. The CDR3 is made up of 16 amino acids. Here the CDR3 reads CASSQDPILRGAEAFF. The CDR3 coding sequence is TGCGCCAGCAGCCAAGATCCGATCCTAAGGGGAGCTGAAGCTTTCTTT.

This clonotype appeared many times. The V and J genes are TRBV7-7 and TRBJ2-6, with D unclear. The V and J ends lost 5 bases and 2 bases respectively, with 7 bases between them. Germline lookup yields CDR1 SSHAT and CDR2 FNYEAQ (reference sequence). The CDR3 covers 14 residues. CDR3 region: CASSADPGANVLTF. For the CDR3, the DNA is TGTGCCAGCAGCGCAGACCCTGGGGCCAACGTCCTGACTTTC.

This clonotype showed up just a few times. This chain joins TRBV27 and TRBJ1-6; D uncertain. CDR1 is MNHEY and CDR2 is SMNVEV in the germline V gene (reference sequence). V lost 4 bases and J 7 bases, leaving 11 bases between the germline ends. The CDR3 runs 14 residues. The CDR3 spells CASSSAGLNSPLHF. Here the CDR3 DNA reads TGTGCCAGCAGTTCGGCCGGATTAAATTCACCCCTCCACTTT.

This clonotype showed up just a few times. This chain links TRBV6-1 with TRBJ1-5; possible D gene TRBD1, 5 bases. V lost 1 base and J 6 bases, leaving 10 bases between the germline ends. The germline V gene has CDR1 MNHNS and CDR2 SASEGT. The length of the CDR3 is 14 residues. CDR3 in amino acids: CASSEGGVGQPQHF. The CDR3 bases are TGTGCCAGCAGTGAAGGGGGGGTGGGTCAGCCCCAGCATTTT.

A few counts support this clonotype. The J gene is TRBJ2-1, the V gene TRBV24-1; 7 bases fit TRBD1. Germline V CDR1 and CDR2: KGHDR, SFDVKD. The CDR3 is 11 residues long. Trimming took 9 bases from V and 8 from J; bases not matched to a gene: 3. The CDR3 here is CATRQGYEQFF. The CDR3 DNA is TGTGCCACCCGACAGGGCTATGAGCAGTTCTTC.

This clonotype turned up a few times. This chain links TRBV7-3 with TRBJ2-5; possibly TRBD2 for D (7 bases). Trimming pared 0 bases from V and 5 bases from J, leaving 13 bases between. The germline gives CDR1 SGHTA, CDR2 FQGTGA. There are 15 residues in the CDR3. As DNA, the CDR3 is TGTGCCAGCAGCTTAACGTCGGGGGGCCGGGAGACCCAGTACTTC. As protein: CASSLTSGGRETQYF.